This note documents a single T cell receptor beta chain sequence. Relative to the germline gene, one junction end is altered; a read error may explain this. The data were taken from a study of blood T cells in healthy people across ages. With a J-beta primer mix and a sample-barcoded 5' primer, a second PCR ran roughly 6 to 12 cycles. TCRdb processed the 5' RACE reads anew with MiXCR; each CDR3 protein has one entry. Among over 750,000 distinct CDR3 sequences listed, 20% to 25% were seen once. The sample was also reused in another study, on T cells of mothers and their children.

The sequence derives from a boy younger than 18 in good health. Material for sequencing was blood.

The CDR3 DNA reads TGTGCCAGCAGTTTGGCGGGAGGGAACCACTACGAGCAGTGCTTC. Protein product: CASSLAGGNHYEQCF. The chain combines TRBV2 with TRBJ2-7, with 9 positions matching TRBD2. The germline gives CDR1 SNHLY, CDR2 FYNNEI. This CDR3 has 15 amino acids.